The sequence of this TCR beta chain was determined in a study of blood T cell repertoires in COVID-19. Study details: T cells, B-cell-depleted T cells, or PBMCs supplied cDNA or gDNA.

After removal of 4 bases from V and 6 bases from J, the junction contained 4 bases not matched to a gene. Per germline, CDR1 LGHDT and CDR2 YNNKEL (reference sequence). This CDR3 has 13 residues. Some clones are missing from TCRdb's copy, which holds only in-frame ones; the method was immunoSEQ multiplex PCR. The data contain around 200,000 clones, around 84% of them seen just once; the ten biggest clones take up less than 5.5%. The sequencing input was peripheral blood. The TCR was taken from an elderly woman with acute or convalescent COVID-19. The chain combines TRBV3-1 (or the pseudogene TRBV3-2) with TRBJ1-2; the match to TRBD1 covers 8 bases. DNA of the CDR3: TGTGCCAGCAGCCTTTCAGGGGGCCATGGCTACACCTTC. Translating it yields CASSLSGGHGYTF.